The 9 T cell receptor beta chains given below trace back to one sample, sequenced in a study of STAT3 mutations in large granular lymphocyte leukemia. Study outcomes and limitations: At least one immunodominant TCR beta clonotype appeared in every T-cell large granular lymphocyte leukemia patient.

Which antigens these TCRs recognize remains unknown. Profiling relied on immunoSEQ multiplex PCR, and the TCRdb table lists in-frame clones only, not all of them. This table holds roughly 40,000 clones, roughly 84% found once. Material for sequencing was PBMCs. The receptor set was obtained from a human donor with T large granular lymphocyte leukemia. Some clones in this sample may be carry-over from other donors' samples.

This sequence joins TRBV27 and TRBJ2-3; TRBD2 agrees at 7 bases. Germline V gene lookup returns CDR1 MNHEY and CDR2 SMNVEV (reference sequence). Germline trimming cut 6 bases from V and 1 base from J; bases unmatched to any gene: 10. The CDR3 length is 16 residues. In nucleotides, the CDR3 is TGTGCCAGCAGCCCCGCACCGGGACTACGCACAGATACGCAGTATTTT. Amino acids: CASSPAPGLRTDTQYF.

The V gene is TRBV5-4, the J gene TRBJ2-1; 9 bases agree with TRBD2. The ends lost 0 bases at V and 6 bases at J; junction bases unmatched: 1. The CDR3 runs to 14 residues. The germline V gene has CDR1 SGHNT and CDR2 YYREEE (reference sequence). The DNA for the CDR3 is TGTGCCAGCAGCTTGGGGACTAGCGTCAATGAGCAGTTCTTC. Translating it yields CASSLGTSVNEQFF. Drawing the rest from reference TRBV5-4 and TRBJ2-1, the complete variable domain is ETGVTQSPTHLIKTRGQQVTLRCSSQSGHNTVSWYQQALGQGPQFIFQYYREEENGRGNFPPRFSGLQFPNYSSELNVNALELDDSALYLCASSLGTSVNEQFFGPGTRLTVL.

This chain links TRBV28 with TRBJ1-2; TRBD1 matches 7 bases. Germline V lookup: CDR1 MDHEN, CDR2 SYDVKM. The CDR3 covers 13 residues. The J segment lost 6 bases and the V segment lost 6 bases, leaving 7 bases of the junction unmatched. CDR3 amino acids: CASRLTGFDGYTF. DNA for the CDR3: TGTGCCAGCAGGCTGACAGGGTTCGATGGCTACACCTTC.

This chain links TRBV6-1 with TRBJ2-7; TRBD1 might be the D (6 bases). CDR1 MNHNS and CDR2 SASEGT come from the germline V gene. V dropped 4 bases and J dropped 4 bases, with 8 bases sitting between them. CDR3 length: 12 amino acids. The CDR3 spells CASSAQGYEQYV. In nucleotides, the CDR3 is TGTGCCAGCAGTGCCCAGGGGTACGAGCAGTACGTC.

The gene calls are TRBV30 and TRBJ2-1, with TRBD2 matching over 15 bases. Trimming took 4 bases from V and 2 from J; bases not matched to a gene: 9. The CDR3 sequence is 18 residues long. Germline CDR1 is GTSNPN and CDR2 is SVGIG (reference sequence). Written as DNA, the CDR3 is TGTGCCTGGACCTCGGGACTAGCGGGGGGATTGCCCTACAATGAGCAGTTCTTC. It yields the protein CAWTSGLAGGLPYNEQFF.

The chain has TRBV5-5 and TRBJ2-4; a weak D match, TRBD1 (6 bases). Germline values: CDR1 SGHKS, CDR2 YYEKEE (reference sequence). The CDR3 covers 16 residues. Trimming took off 0 bases at V and 4 bases at J, with 14 bases between the two ends. CDR3 region: CASSLAPGARKNIQYF. Written as DNA, the CDR3 is TGTGCCAGCAGCTTGGCCCCAGGGGCCCGGAAAAACATTCAGTACTTC.

This chain connects TRBV5-4 to TRBJ2-7; no clear D gene. Germline V gene sequence: CDR1 SGHNT, CDR2 YYREEE (reference sequence). V dropped 4 bases and J dropped 2 bases, with 10 bases sitting between them. This CDR3 region has 13 residues. CDR3 protein: CASSLNPPYEQYF. CDR3 coding DNA: TGTGCCAGCAGCCTGAACCCCCCCTACGAGCAGTACTTC.

The V and J genes are TRBV27 and TRBJ2-2; 12 positions agree with TRBD1. Germline CDR1 is MNHEY and CDR2 is SMNVEV (reference sequence). V was clipped by 3 bases and J by 7 bases; unmatched bases: 9. The CDR3 is made up of 17 amino acids. CDR3 loop: CASSLPGTGGPGGELFF. The CDR3 DNA sequence: TGTGCCAGCAGTTTGCCCGGGACAGGGGGCCCCGGCGGGGAGCTGTTTTTT.

The CDR3 spells CASSVGTSESYEQYF. The CDR3 DNA is TGTGCCAGCAGCGTAGGGACTAGCGAGTCCTACGAGCAGTACTTC. J is TRBJ2-7 and V is TRBV9; TRBD2 matches at 9 bases. V shed 0 bases, J shed 1 base, and the junction held 2 bases outside the gene matches. This CDR3 has 15 residues. Per germline, CDR1 SGDLS and CDR2 YYNGEE.